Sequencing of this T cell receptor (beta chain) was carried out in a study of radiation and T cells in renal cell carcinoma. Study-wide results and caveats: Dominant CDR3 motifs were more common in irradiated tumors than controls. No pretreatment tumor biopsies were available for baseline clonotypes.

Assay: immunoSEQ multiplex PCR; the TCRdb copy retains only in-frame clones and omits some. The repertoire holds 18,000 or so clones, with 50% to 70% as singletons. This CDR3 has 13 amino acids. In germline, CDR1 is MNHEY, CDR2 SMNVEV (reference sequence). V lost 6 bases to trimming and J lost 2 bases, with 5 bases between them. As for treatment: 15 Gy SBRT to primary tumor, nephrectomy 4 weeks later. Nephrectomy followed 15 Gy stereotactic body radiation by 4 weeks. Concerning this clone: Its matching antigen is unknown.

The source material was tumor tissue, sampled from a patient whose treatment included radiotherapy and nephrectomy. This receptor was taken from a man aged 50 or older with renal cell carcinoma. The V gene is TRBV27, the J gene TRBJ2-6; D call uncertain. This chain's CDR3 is CASRLPGANVLTF. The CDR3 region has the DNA TGTGCCAGCAGACTTCCTGGGGCCAACGTCCTGACTTTC.